This TCR beta chain was sequenced during a study of T cell repertoires in ileal Crohn's disease. Each sample's TCRB immunosequencing used about 500 nanograms of biopsy DNA. TCRdb keeps only in-frame clones here, not all; method: immunoSEQ multiplex PCR. The table lists around 15,000 clones, about 93% of them singletons, with roughly 3.4% in the top ten. A note on this clone: Its specificity is unknown.

Study-wide results and caveats: Every patient over 26.8% clonality showed endoscopic recurrence. High-frequency clones were more common in sorted CD8 than CD4 cells.

The CDR3 spans 14 residues. Germline loops: CDR1 GTSNPN, CDR2 SVGIG (reference sequence). With 0 bases clipped from V and 2 bases from J, the junction kept 0 bases outside the gene matches. The sequenced sample consisted of ileal tissue. V and J are TRBV30 and TRBJ1-5; 8 bases are shared with TRBD1. This TCR came from an adult with Crohn's disease. The CDR3 bases are TGTGCCTGGAGTGTGGACAGGGGCAATCAGCCCCAGCATTTT. Protein: CAWSVDRGNQPQHF.